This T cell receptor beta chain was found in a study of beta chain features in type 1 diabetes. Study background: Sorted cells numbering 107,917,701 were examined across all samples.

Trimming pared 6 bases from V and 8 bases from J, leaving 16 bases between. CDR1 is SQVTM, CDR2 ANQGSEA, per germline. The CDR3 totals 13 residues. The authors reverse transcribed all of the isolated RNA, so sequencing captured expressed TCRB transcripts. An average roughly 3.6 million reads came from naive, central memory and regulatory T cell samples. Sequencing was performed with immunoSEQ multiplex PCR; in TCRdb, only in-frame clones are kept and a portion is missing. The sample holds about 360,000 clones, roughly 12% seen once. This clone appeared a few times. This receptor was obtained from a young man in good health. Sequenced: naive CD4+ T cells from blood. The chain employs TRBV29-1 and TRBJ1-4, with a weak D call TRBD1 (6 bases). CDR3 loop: CSVYPGESEKLFF. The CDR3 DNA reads TGCAGCGTCTACCCAGGGGAGAGCGAAAAACTGTTTTTT. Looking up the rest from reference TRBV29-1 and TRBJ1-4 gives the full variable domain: SAVISQKPSRDICQRGTSLTIQCQVDSQVTMMFWYRQQPGQSLTLIATANQGSEATYESGFVIDKFPISRPNLTFSTLTVSNMSPEDSSIYLCSVYPGESEKLFFGSGTQLSVL.